The 29 T cell receptor beta chains below come from one sample, sequenced in a study of OX40 agonist ivuxolimab in advanced cancers. Sequencing used immunoSEQ multiplex PCR; TCRdb keeps in-frame clones, though not all of them. The table has some 74,000 clones, almost 85% seen once. The input for sequencing was CD4+ or CD8+ T cells sorted from blood, taken in a trial of the OX40 agonist ivuxolimab. These receptors all stem from an adult with an advanced solid tumor such as melanoma, head and neck, liver or kidney cancer.

The genes are TRBV5-1 and TRBJ2-7, with 7 nucleotides matching TRBD1. Per germline, CDR1 SGHRS and CDR2 YFSETQ. The CDR3 contains 15 residues. V lost 0 bases to trimming and J lost 2 bases; unmatched junction nucleotides: 5. The CDR3 loop reads CASSLAGGPAYEQYF. The CDR3 DNA reads TGCGCCAGCAGCTTGGCAGGGGGACCGGCCTACGAGCAGTACTTC.

This clone was counted a single time. The chain links TRBV19 to TRBJ2-3; D is perhaps TRBD2 (6 bases). The CDR3 length is 16 residues. Germline CDR1 LNHDA, CDR2 SQIVND (reference sequence). Trimming left V 3 bases short and J 2 bases short, with 15 bases between. The CDR3 DNA follows: TGTGCCAGTAGTATTTCCGAGGCTAGCGCCACAGATACGCAGTATTTT. It specifies CASSISEASATDTQYF.

This chain joins TRBV18 and TRBJ2-2, with D unresolved. V shed 3 bases and J shed 3 bases, with 5 bases lying between them. The CDR3 extends over 13 amino acids. Germline V lookup: CDR1 KGHSH, CDR2 LQKENI. This chain's CDR3 is CASSPSYTGELFF. The CDR3 DNA sequence: TGTGCCAGCTCACCCAGTTACACCGGGGAGCTGTTTTTT.

J is TRBJ2-7 and V is TRBV9, with D perhaps matching TRBD1 (6 bases). Germline V gene data show CDR1 as SGDLS and CDR2 as YYNGEE. V lost 0 bases to trimming and J lost 2 bases, with 9 bases between them. The CDR3 has 14 residues. CDR3 amino acids: CASSVGDTTYEQYF. The CDR3 coding sequence is TGTGCCAGCAGCGTAGGGGACACGACCTACGAGCAGTACTTC. Full variable domain (missing parts from reference TRBV9 and TRBJ2-7): DSGVTQTPKHLITATGQRVTLRCSPRSGDLSVYWYQQSLDQGLQFLIQYYNGEERAKGNILERFSAQQFPDLHSELNLSSLELGDSALYFCASSVGDTTYEQYFGPGTRLTVT.

This sequence joins TRBV28 and TRBJ2-5; D is possibly TRBD2 (7 bases). The CDR3 length is 16 residues. Germline V gives CDR1 MDHEN, CDR2 SYDVKM. V was pared by 5 bases and J by 5 bases, with 21 bases between. This CDR3 reads CASSEPGGPNHETQYF. The DNA of the CDR3 is TGTGCCAGCAGTGAGCCGGGGGGCCCTAATCACGAGACCCAGTACTTC.

The chain has TRBV7-2 and TRBJ2-3; 7 nucleotides agree with TRBD2. Trimming removed 6 bases from V and 4 bases from J; junction bases left unmatched: 10. Germline values: CDR1 SGHTA, CDR2 FQGNSA. The CDR3 extends over 15 amino acids. As DNA, the CDR3 is TGTGCCAGCAGGGCCCCTAACGGGAGGTCAGATACGCAGTATTTT. It is translated as CASRAPNGRSDTQYF.

The V and J genes are TRBV2 and TRBJ2-4; TRBD2 matches 8 bases. The CDR3 length is 14 residues. With V trimmed by 3 bases and J by 7 bases, 5 bases remained unmatched. Per germline, CDR1 SNHLY and CDR2 FYNNEI. CDR3 coding DNA: TGTGCCAGCAGTGATACTAGCGGAAATAACATTCAGTACTTC. It specifies CASSDTSGNNIQYF.

This rearrangement joins TRBV5-4 to TRBJ1-2; D not certain. Trimming left V 0 bases short and J 12 bases short, with 12 bases between. CDR1 SGHNT and CDR2 YYREEE come from the germline V gene (reference sequence). CDR3 length: 12 amino acids. The CDR3 sequence is CASSLAGGTHTF. The CDR3, as DNA: TGTGCCAGCAGCTTGGCGGGTGGAACCCACACCTTC.

As DNA, the CDR3 is TGCGCCAGCAGCCCCGGGCCGAGGGGGGACTACGAGCAGTACTTC. Amino acid sequence: CASSPGPRGDYEQYF. The V and J genes are TRBV5-1 and TRBJ2-7, with D perhaps given as TRBD1 or TRBD2 (6 bases each). The CDR3 runs 15 residues. In germline, CDR1 is SGHRS, CDR2 YFSETQ. Trimming pared 4 bases from V and 3 bases from J, leaving 17 bases between.

The J gene is TRBJ2-1, the V gene TRBV18, with D possibly TRBD1 on 5 matching bases. The V end was cut by 4 bases, the J end by 4 bases, with 14 bases between. The CDR3 contains 15 residues. CDR1 and CDR2 (germline): KGHSH, LQKENI. DNA of the CDR3: TGTGCCAGCTCACTCCTGCAGGGCCCATACAATGAGCAGTTCTTC. It translates to CASSLLQGPYNEQFF.

CDR3: CASSRGSTSGSGEQYF. The DNA for the CDR3 is TGCGCCAGCAGCCGAGGGTCGACTAGCGGGTCGGGCGAGCAGTACTTC. The chain recombines TRBV4-3 with TRBJ2-7; 10 nucleotides match TRBD2. Germline CDR1 reads LGHNA; CDR2 reads YSLEER. The CDR3 consists of 16 residues. The V and J ends lost 4 bases and 6 bases, in that order; junction bases with no gene match: 12.

This chain uses TRBV28 with TRBJ2-7, with D uncertain. The CDR3 spans 12 residues. CDR1 is MDHEN and CDR2 is SYDVKM in the germline V gene. V was trimmed by 5 bases and J by 5 bases, leaving 10 bases between them. For the CDR3, the DNA is TGTGCCAGCAGTCCCGACCCCCACGAGCAGTACTTC. Its protein is CASSPDPHEQYF.

J is TRBJ2-2 and V is TRBV28, with no clear D. Per germline, CDR1 MDHEN and CDR2 SYDVKM. V was clipped by 6 bases and J by 5 bases, with 4 bases between them. The CDR3 runs to 11 residues. The CDR3 DNA reads as TGTGCCAGCAGGAGAACCGGGGAGCTGTTTTTT. This sequence encodes CASRRTGELFF.

The rearrangement uses TRBV28 and TRBJ2-7, with D unresolved. The V and J ends lost 2 bases and 3 bases respectively, with 11 bases between them. CDR3 length: 14 residues. The germline V gene encodes CDR1 MDHEN and CDR2 SYDVKM. The CDR3 DNA is TGTGCCAGCAGTTTACCCCTTGCGCGCTACGAGCAGTACTTC. It specifies CASSLPLARYEQYF. The full variable domain, completed using reference TRBV28 and TRBJ2-7, is DVKVTQSSRYLVKRTGEKVFLECVQDMDHENMFWYRQDPGLGLRLIYFSYDVKMKEKGDIPEGYSVSREKKERFSLILESASTNQTSMYLCASSLPLARYEQYFGPGTRLTVT.

This chain joins TRBV5-1 and TRBJ1-1; 9 bases fit TRBD1. The CDR3 loop spans 15 amino acids. Germline assignment: CDR1 SGHRS and CDR2 YFSETQ. V shed 0 bases, J shed 9 bases, and the junction held 9 bases outside the gene matches. CDR3 residues: CASSLDRPGQGKAFF. Written as DNA, the CDR3 is TGCGCCAGCAGCTTGGACAGGCCGGGACAGGGAAAAGCTTTCTTT.

The rearrangement joins TRBV15 to TRBJ1-1; the match to TRBD1 covers 8 bases. Germline V lookup: CDR1 LNHNV, CDR2 YYDKDF (reference sequence). The CDR3 loop spans 13 amino acids. With V trimmed by 5 bases and J by 4 bases, 3 bases remained unmatched. Written as DNA, the CDR3 is TGTGCCACCAGCGCACAGGGGGGCACTGAAGCTTTCTTT. Residues: CATSAQGGTEAFF.

This clone was detected a few times. The chain couples TRBV28 to TRBJ1-2, with D uncertain. The germline V gene encodes CDR1 MDHEN and CDR2 SYDVKM. Deletions cut 3 bases from V and 4 bases from J, with 6 bases between. The CDR3 has 12 residues. This CDR3 is CASSLAAYGYTF. CDR3 coding DNA: TGTGCCAGCAGTTTGGCAGCCTATGGCTACACCTTC.

The chain has TRBV5-1 and TRBJ1-1; 7 bases are shared with TRBD1. CDR1 is SGHRS and CDR2 is YFSETQ in the germline V gene. This CDR3 spans 16 amino acids. V lost 4 bases and J lost 3; bases outside the gene matches: 12. Here the CDR3 reads CASSPGQWARDTEAFF. DNA for the CDR3: TGCGCCAGCAGCCCGGGACAGTGGGCTAGGGACACTGAAGCTTTCTTT.

This clone has only one observation. This rearrangement joins TRBV10-1 to TRBJ1-2; D is unresolved. Germline loops: CDR1 WNHNN, CDR2 SYGVQD (reference sequence). CDR3 length: 12 residues. The V and J ends lost 9 bases and 0 bases respectively, with 8 bases between them. The CDR3 protein is CARIGANYGYTF. The CDR3 DNA reads TGCGCCAGGATTGGGGCTAACTATGGCTACACCTTC.

This clone has just a few counts. The gene calls are TRBV2 and TRBJ1-5; no definite D call. The CDR3 extends over 11 amino acids. Trimming stripped 3 bases from V and 12 bases from J, with 9 bases between. Germline assignment: CDR1 SNHLY and CDR2 FYNNEI. The CDR3 sequence is CASSDLVVQHF. As DNA, the CDR3 is TGTGCCAGCAGTGATTTAGTGGTCCAGCATTTT.

Of note for this clone: No DNA is shown, since the ends of the CDR3 on it are uncertain; the CDR3 is the one TCRdb lists. The chain has TRBV28 and TRBJ1-1; the table calls TRBD1, which could not be checked here. Germline CDR1 reads MDHEN; CDR2 reads SYDVKM. The CDR3 length equals 14 residues, ends included. CDR3 in amino acids: CASILGPGVTEAFF.

The rearrangement links TRBV6-5 to TRBJ1-2, with TRBD1 matching over 7 bases. The V gene's germline CDR1 is MNHEY and CDR2 SVGAGI. The CDR3 is made up of 15 amino acids. Trimming removed 2 bases from V and 8 bases from J; junction bases left unmatched: 11. CDR3 sequence (DNA): TGTGCCAGCAGTTACCCGGGACAGCCCGAGCGGGGCTACACCTTC. Its protein product is CASSYPGQPERGYTF.

This chain joins TRBV5-4 and TRBJ2-5; D remains ambiguous. CDR1 SGHNT and CDR2 YYREEE come from the germline V gene (reference sequence). The CDR3 extends over 14 amino acids. V lost 1 base and J 4 bases, leaving 11 bases between the germline ends. The CDR3 region has the DNA TGTGCCAGCAGCTTGAAGGCGGATGGAGAGACCCAGTACTTC. Residues: CASSLKADGETQYF.

This chain links TRBV6-1 with TRBJ1-6, with a weak D call TRBD1 (5 bases). Between the trimmed V and J ends, which lost 7 bases and 8 bases, there was a span of 15 bases. Germline V gene sequence: CDR1 MNHNS, CDR2 SASEGT. This CDR3 has 14 amino acids. CDR3 residues: CASNSGLRDSPLHF. CDR3 in DNA: TGTGCCAGCAACTCCGGCCTCAGGGATTCACCCCTCCACTTT.

The CDR3: CASGDRRLREQFF. CDR3 nucleotide sequence: TGTGCCAGCGGGGACAGGCGTTTGAGGGAGCAGTTCTTC. The V gene is TRBV27, the J gene TRBJ2-1, with 8 bases fitting TRBD1. This CDR3 spans 13 amino acids. Germline CDR1 and CDR2: MNHEY and SMNVEV (reference sequence). With 8 bases clipped from V and 10 bases from J, the junction kept 10 bases outside the gene matches.

Only a few counts were recorded for this clone. CDR3: CAIGGGQGALGQPQHF. The CDR3 nucleotides are TGTGCCATCGGCGGCGGGCAGGGGGCGCTTGGTCAGCCCCAGCATTTT. The gene calls are TRBV10-3 and TRBJ1-5; 8 bases agree with TRBD1. The trim removed 8 bases at V and 6 bases at J, leaving 15 bases unmatched. The CDR3 spans 16 residues. Germline V gene data show CDR1 as ENHRY and CDR2 as SYGVKD.

This clone appeared a few times. This rearrangement joins TRBV9 to TRBJ2-1; 8 bases map to TRBD1. CDR1 is SGDLS and CDR2 is YYNGEE in the germline V gene. V trimming: 4 bases; J trimming: 8 bases; junction bases outside the gene matches: 14. CDR3 size: 16 residues. The CDR3 sequence is CASSRPGTGLVDEQFF. DNA for the CDR3: TGTGCCAGCAGCCGACCCGGGACAGGATTGGTCGATGAGCAGTTCTTC.

The chain recombines TRBV28 with TRBJ2-3, with D perhaps TRBD1 or TRBD2 (5 bases each). The V end was cut by 6 bases, the J end by 6 bases, with 22 bases between. This CDR3 has 16 residues. Germline CDR1 and CDR2: MDHEN and SYDVKM. The CDR3 reads CASSSVGDLAGDTQYF. CDR3 nucleotides: TGTGCCAGCAGCTCTGTAGGGGACCTCGCCGGCGATACGCAGTATTTT. The entire variable domain, with the rest obtained from reference TRBV28 and TRBJ2-3, is as follows: DVKVTQSSRYLVKRTGEKVFLECVQDMDHENMFWYRQDPGLGLRLIYFSYDVKMKEKGDIPEGYSVSREKKERFSLILESASTNQTSMYLCASSSVGDLAGDTQYFGPGTRLTVL.

This chain connects TRBV19 to TRBJ2-5; 10 bases fit TRBD2. The J segment lost 4 bases and the V segment lost 7 bases, leaving 6 bases of the junction unmatched. The CDR3 runs 14 residues. CDR1 is LNHDA and CDR2 is SQIVND in the germline V gene (reference sequence). CDR3 region: CASKRLAGAETQYF. In DNA, the CDR3 is TGTGCCAGTAAGCGGCTAGCGGGAGCAGAGACCCAGTACTTC. The full variable domain, its missing parts supplied by reference TRBV19 and TRBJ2-5, is DGGITQSPKYLFRKEGQNVTLSCEQNLNHDAMYWYRQDPGQGLRLIYYSQIVNDFQKGDIAEGYSVSREKKESFPLTVTSAQKNPTAFYLCASKRLAGAETQYFGPGTRLLVL.